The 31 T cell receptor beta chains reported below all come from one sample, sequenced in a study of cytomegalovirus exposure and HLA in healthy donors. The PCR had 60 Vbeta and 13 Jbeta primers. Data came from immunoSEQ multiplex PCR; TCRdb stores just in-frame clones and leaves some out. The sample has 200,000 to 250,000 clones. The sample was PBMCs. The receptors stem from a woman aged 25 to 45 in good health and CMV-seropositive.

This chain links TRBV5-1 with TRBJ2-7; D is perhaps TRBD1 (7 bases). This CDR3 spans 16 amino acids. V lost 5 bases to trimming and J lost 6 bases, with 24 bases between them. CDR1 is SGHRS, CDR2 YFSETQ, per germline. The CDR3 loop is CASRKTRQGGWGEQYF. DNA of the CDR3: TGCGCCAGCAGAAAAACCAGACAGGGAGGCTGGGGCGAGCAGTACTTC.

CDR3 nucleotide sequence: TGTGCCAGCAGTTTAATAGGACAGGGGTTCGGGGCCAACGTCCTGACTTTC. Its protein product is CASSLIGQGFGANVLTF. The V call is TRBV28, the J call TRBJ2-6; the match to TRBD1 covers 9 bases. The germline V gene encodes CDR1 MDHEN and CDR2 SYDVKM. The CDR3 runs to 17 residues. Losses at the gene ends were 2 bases for V and 4 bases for J; bases not matched to a gene: 6.

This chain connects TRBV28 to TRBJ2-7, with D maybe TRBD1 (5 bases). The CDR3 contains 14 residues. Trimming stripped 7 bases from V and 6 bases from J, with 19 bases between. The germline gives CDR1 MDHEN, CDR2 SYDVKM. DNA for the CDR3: TGTGCCAGCAATTCTGTGACAGCCGTCCCCGAGCAGTACTTC. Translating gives CASNSVTAVPEQYF.

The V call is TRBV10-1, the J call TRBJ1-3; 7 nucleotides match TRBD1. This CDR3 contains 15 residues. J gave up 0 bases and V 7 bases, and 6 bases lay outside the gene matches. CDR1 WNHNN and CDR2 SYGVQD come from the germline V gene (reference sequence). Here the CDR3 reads CASTPGTVSGNTIYF. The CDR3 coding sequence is TGCGCCAGCACCCCAGGGACAGTCTCTGGAAACACCATATATTTT.

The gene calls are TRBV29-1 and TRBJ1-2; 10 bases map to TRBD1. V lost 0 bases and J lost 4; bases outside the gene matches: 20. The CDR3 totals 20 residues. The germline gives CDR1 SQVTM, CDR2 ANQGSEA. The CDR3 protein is CSVEDSGAGTGVYPFYGYTF. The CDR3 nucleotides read TGCAGCGTTGAAGATAGTGGAGCCGGGACAGGGGTTTACCCGTTCTATGGCTACACCTTC.

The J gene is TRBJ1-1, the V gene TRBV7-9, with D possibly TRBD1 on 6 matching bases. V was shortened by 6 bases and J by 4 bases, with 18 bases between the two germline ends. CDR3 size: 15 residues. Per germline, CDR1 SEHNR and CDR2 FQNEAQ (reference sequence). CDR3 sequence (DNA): TGTGCCAGCAGACGGCGAGACAGGCAGGGCACTGAAGCTTTCTTT. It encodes CASRRRDRQGTEAFF.

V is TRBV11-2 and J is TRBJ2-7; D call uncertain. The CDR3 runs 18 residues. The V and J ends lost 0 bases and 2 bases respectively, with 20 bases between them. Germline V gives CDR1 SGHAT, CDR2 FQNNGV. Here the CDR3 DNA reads TGTGCCAGCAGCTTAGATCCGATGGGCACTGGAAACCCCTACGAGCAGTACTTC. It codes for CASSLDPMGTGNPYEQYF. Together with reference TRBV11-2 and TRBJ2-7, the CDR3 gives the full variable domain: EAGVAQSPRYKIIEKRQSVAFWCNPISGHATLYWYQQILGQGPKLLIQFQNNGVVDDSQLPKDRFSAERLKGVDSTLKIQPAKLEDSAVYLCASSLDPMGTGNPYEQYFGPGTRLTVT.

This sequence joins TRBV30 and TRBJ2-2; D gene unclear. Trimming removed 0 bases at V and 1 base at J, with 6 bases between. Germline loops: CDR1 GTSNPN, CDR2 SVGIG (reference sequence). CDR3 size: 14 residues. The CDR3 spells CAWSVMRNTGELFF. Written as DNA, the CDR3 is TGTGCCTGGAGTGTAATGAGGAACACCGGGGAGCTGTTTTTT.

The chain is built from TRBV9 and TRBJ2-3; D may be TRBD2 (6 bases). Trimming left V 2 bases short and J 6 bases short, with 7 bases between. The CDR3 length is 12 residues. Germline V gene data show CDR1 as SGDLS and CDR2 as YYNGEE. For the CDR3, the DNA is TGTGCCAGCAGCGTGGGACTGGATACGCAGTATTTT. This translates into CASSVGLDTQYF.

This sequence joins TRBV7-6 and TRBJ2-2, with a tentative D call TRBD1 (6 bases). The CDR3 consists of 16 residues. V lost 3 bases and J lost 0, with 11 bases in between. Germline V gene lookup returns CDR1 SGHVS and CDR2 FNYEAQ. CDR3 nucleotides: TGTGCCAGCAGCTTTCCGACAGGAACGAACACCGGGGAGCTGTTTTTT. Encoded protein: CASSFPTGTNTGELFF.

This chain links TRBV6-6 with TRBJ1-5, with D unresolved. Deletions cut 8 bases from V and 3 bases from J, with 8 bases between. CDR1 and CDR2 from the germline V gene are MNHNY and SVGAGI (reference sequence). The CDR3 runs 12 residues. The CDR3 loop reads CASEEFNQPQHF. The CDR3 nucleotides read TGTGCCAGCGAAGAGTTCAATCAGCCCCAGCATTTT.

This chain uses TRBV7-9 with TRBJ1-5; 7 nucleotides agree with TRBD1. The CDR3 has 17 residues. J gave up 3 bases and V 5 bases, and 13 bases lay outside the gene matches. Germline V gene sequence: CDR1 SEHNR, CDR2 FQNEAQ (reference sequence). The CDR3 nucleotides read TGTGCCAGCAGCCCAGATAAGACAGGGTGGAACAATCAGCCCCAGCATTTT. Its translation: CASSPDKTGWNNQPQHF.

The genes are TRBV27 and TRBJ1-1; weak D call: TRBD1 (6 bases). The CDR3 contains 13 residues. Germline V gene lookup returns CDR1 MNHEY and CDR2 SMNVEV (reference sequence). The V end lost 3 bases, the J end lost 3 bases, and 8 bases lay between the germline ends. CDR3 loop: CASSLSGDTEAFF. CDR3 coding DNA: TGTGCCAGCAGTTTGTCAGGGGACACTGAAGCTTTCTTT.

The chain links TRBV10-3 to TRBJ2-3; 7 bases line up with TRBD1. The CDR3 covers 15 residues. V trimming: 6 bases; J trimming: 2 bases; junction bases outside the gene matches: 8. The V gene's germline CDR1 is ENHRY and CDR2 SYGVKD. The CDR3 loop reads CAIRMNRGFTDTQYF. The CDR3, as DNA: TGTGCCATCAGGATGAACAGGGGTTTCACAGATACGCAGTATTTT.

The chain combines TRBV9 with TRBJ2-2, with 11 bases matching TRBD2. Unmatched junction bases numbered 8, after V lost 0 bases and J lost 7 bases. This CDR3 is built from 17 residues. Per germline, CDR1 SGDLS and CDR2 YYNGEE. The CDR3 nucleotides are TGTGCCAGCAGCGTAGACATAGCGGGAGGGCGTAACGGGGAGCTGTTTTTT. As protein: CASSVDIAGGRNGELFF. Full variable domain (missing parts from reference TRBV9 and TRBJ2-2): DSGVTQTPKHLITATGQRVTLRCSPRSGDLSVYWYQQSLDQGLQFLIQYYNGEERAKGNILERFSAQQFPDLHSELNLSSLELGDSALYFCASSVDIAGGRNGELFFGEGSRLTVL.

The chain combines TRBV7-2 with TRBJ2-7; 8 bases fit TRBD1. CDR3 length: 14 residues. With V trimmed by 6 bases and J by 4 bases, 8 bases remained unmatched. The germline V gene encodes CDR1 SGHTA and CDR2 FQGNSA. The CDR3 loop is CASSSRQGWYEQYF. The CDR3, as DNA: TGTGCCAGCAGTAGCCGACAGGGGTGGTACGAGCAGTACTTC.

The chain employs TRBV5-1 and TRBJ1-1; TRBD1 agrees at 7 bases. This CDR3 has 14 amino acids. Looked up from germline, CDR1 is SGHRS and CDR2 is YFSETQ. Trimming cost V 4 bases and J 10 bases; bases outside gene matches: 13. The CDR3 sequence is CASSDGQALHGAFF. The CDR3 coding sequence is TGCGCCAGCAGCGATGGACAGGCCCTACACGGAGCTTTCTTT. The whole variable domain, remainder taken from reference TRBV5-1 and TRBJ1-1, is KAGVTQTPRYLIKTRGQQVTLSCSPISGHRSVSWYQQTPGQGLQFLFEYFSETQRNKGNFPGRFSGRQFSNSRSEMNVSTLELGDSALYLCASSDGQALHGAFFGQGTRLTVV.

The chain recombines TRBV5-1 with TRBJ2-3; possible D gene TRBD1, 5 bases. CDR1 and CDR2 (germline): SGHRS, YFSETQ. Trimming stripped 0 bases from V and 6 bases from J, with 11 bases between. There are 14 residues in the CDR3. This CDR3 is CASSLAGKGDTQYF. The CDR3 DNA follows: TGCGCCAGCAGCTTGGCAGGGAAAGGGGATACGCAGTATTTT.

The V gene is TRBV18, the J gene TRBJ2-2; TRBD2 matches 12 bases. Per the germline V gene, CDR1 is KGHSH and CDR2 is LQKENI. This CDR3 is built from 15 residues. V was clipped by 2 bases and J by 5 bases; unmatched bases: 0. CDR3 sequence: CASSPGLAGTGELFF. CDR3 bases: TGTGCCAGCTCACCAGGACTAGCGGGGACCGGGGAGCTGTTTTTT. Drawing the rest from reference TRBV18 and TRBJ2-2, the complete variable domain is NAGVMQNPRHLVRRRGQEARLRCSPMKGHSHVYWYRQLPEEGLKFMVYLQKENIIDESGMPKERFSAEFPKEGPSILRIQQVVRGDSAAYFCASSPGLAGTGELFFGEGSRLTVL.

The CDR3 sequence: CSAGRGDYGYTF. The DNA of the CDR3 is TGCAGCGCCGGGCGGGGGGACTATGGCTACACCTTC. V usage is TRBV29-1 and J usage is TRBJ1-2; tentatively, D is TRBD1 (5 bases). Trimming removed 7 bases at V and 3 bases at J, with 12 bases between. Germline V gene data show CDR1 as SQVTM and CDR2 as ANQGSEA. The CDR3 runs 12 residues.

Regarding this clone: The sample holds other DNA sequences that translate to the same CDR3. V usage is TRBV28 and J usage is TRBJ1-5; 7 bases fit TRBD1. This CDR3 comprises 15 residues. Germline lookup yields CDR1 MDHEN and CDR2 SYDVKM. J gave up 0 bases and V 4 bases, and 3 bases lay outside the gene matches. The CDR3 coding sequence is TGTGCCAGCAGTTCGGGACAGTATAGCAATCAGCCCCAGCATTTT. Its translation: CASSSGQYSNQPQHF.

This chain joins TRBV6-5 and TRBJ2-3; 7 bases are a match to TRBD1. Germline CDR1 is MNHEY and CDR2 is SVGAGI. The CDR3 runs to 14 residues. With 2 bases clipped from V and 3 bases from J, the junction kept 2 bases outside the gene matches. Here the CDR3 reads CASSYVQGTDTQYF. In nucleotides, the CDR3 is TGTGCCAGCAGTTACGTACAGGGGACAGATACGCAGTATTTT.

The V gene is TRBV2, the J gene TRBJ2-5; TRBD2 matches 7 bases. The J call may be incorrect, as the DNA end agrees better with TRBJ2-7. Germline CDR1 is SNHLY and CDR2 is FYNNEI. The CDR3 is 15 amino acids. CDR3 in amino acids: CASSEGAGTYYEQYF. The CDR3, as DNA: TGTGCCAGCAGTGAAGGAGCGGGAACCTACTACGAGCAGTACTTC.

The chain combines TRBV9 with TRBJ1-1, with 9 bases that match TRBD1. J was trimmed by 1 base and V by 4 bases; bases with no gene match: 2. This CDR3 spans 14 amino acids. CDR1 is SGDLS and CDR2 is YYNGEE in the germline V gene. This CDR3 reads CASSTTGGNTEAFF. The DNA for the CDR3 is TGTGCCAGCAGCACGACAGGGGGGAACACTGAAGCTTTCTTT. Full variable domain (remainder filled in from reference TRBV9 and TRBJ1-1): DSGVTQTPKHLITATGQRVTLRCSPRSGDLSVYWYQQSLDQGLQFLIQYYNGEERAKGNILERFSAQQFPDLHSELNLSSLELGDSALYFCASSTTGGNTEAFFGQGTRLTVV.

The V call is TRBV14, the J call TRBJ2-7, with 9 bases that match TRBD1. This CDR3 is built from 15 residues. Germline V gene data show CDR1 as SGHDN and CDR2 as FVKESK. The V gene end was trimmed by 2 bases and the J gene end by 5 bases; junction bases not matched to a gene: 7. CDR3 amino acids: CASSQTDRGYDEQYF. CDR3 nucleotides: TGTGCCAGCAGCCAAACAGACAGGGGGTACGACGAGCAGTACTTC.

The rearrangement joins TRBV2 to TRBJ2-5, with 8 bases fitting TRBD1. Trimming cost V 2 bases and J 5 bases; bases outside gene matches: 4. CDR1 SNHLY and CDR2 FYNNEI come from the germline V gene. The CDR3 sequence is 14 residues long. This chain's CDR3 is CASSEPTGVETQYF. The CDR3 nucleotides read TGTGCCAGCAGTGAACCGACAGGGGTGGAGACCCAGTACTTC.

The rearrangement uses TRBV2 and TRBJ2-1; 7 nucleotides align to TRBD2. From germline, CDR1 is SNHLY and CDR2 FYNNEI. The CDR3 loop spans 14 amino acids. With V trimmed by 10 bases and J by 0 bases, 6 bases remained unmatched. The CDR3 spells CAILAESSYNEQFF. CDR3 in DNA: TGTGCCATTCTAGCGGAAAGCTCCTACAATGAGCAGTTCTTC.

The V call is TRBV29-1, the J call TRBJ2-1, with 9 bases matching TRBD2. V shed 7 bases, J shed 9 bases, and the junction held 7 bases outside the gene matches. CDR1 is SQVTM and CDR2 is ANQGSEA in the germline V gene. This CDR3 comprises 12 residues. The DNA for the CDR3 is TGCAGCGCTGGACTAGCGATCGGTGAGCAGTTCTTC. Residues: CSAGLAIGEQFF.

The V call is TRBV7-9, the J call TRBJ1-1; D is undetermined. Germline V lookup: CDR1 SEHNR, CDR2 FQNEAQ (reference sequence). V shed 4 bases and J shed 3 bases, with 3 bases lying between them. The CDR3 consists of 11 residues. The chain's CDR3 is CASSSYTEAFF. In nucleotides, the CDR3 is TGTGCCAGCAGCTCCTACACTGAAGCTTTCTTT.

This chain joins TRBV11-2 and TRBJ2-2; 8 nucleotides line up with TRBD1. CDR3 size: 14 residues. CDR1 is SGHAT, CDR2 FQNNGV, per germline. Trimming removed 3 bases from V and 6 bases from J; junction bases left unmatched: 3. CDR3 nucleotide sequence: TGTGCCAGCAGCTTCGACAGGGGATCCGGGGAGCTGTTTTTT. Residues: CASSFDRGSGELFF.

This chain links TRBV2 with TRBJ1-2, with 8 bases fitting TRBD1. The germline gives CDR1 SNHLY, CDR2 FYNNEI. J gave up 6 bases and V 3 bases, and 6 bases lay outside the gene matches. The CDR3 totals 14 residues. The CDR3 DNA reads TGTGCCAGCAGTGATCGACAGGGGACCGATGGCTACACCTTC. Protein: CASSDRQGTDGYTF.